This TCR beta chain emerged from a study of T cells in Graves' hyperthyroidism and ophthalmopathy. Across the whole study: Before treatment of any kind, peripheral blood was taken at initial diagnosis.

CDR1 and CDR2 from the germline V gene are SQVTM and ANQGSEA. V dropped 3 bases and J dropped 3 bases, with 17 bases sitting between them. The CDR3 contains 15 residues. From RNA transcripts, TCR beta CDR3 regions were amplified. The HTBI primer set was used in a first-round RT-PCR of the TCR CDR3. In TCRdb, the multiplex PCR reads were re-called with MiXCR into one record per CDR3 protein. The table records 600,000 to 700,000 distinct CDR3 sequences, roughly 15% of them present only once. The sample comprised blood. The V call is TRBV29-1, the J call TRBJ1-1, with D possibly matching TRBD1 (6 bases). The sequence was collected from a middle-aged woman with Graves' ophthalmopathy. CDR3 region: CSVDDRRGGHTEAFF. In nucleotides, the CDR3 is TGCAGCGTTGATGACCGTCGAGGGGGGCACACTGAAGCTTTCTTT.